This T cell receptor (beta chain) was recovered during a study of CD8+ T cells in alopecia areata (dated by TCRdb to 2016 to 2019). For the study in its entirety: Treated patients were enrolled in an open-label pilot trial of oral tofacitinib, 5 to 10 mg twice daily, for moderate-to-severe alopecia areata. Patients stayed on tofacitinib for 6 to 18 months and then had 6 months of follow-up off drug so that delayed response and recurrence could be assessed. Disease severity in treated patients was measured with the SALT score, which quantifies the percentage of affected scalp surface area. To study T cell clonal expansion in alopecia areata, the researchers applied high-throughput TCRbeta sequencing to both the C3H/HeJ mouse model and human patients. Scalp tissue and sorted CD4+ and CD8+ peripheral blood T cells from patchy and totalis/universalis alopecia areata patients and from healthy controls were covered by human TCRbeta sequencing. Tofacitinib-treated patients had biopsies at baseline and at 4 and 24 weeks of treatment, with a later scalp biopsy in several patients. Scalp clonality was compared across normal scalp (n=4), patchy alopecia areata scalp (n=8), and alopecia totalis/universalis scalp (n=8). RNA was extracted with the PAXgene miRNA kit for fixed scalp, the miRNeasy kit for PBMCs, and the RNeasy kit for mouse skin. Amplification of TCRbeta CDR3 regions was done by immunoSEQ multiplex PCR using 35 Vbeta forward primers and 13 Jbeta reverse primers.

This clone was seen once. Its recognized antigen is unknown. One base away there is no much larger clone; base qualities are not given. Explained via the paper, the time point label denotes: about 25 weeks on oral tofacitinib. Sample treatment or condition, as interpreted from the label and publication: oral pan-JAK inhibitor, 5-10 mg twice daily. From alopecia areata patients, peripheral blood was collected along with lesional scalp punch biopsies. PBMCs were separated by density centrifugation and stained for CD3, CD4 and CD8, after which CD4+ and CD8+ T cells were sorted on a FACSAria. Beyond this particular receptor, the publication reports: Because the treated cohort was small and included a single nonresponder, larger studies are needed to assess links between baseline CD8+ expansion and response. During tofacitinib treatment, many expanded lesional clones remained in scalp and blood, and this persistence may partly explain relapse after treatment is stopped. Compared with normal scalp, lesional scalp, particularly in alopecia totalis/universalis, had higher clonality and more expanded CD8+ clones, which suggests antigenic drive. With tofacitinib, both scalp clonality and the number of expanded CD8+ clones among the top 100 scalp clones went down significantly. Shared TCR sequences between patients were less evident than in mice, which may be partly attributable to HLA diversity in the patient population. Unlike mouse skin, which is dominated by gammadelta T cells, normal human skin has resident alphabeta T cells that are also sequenced, and this complicates analysis of the scalp TCR repertoire.

Library preparation employed the immunoSEQ multiplex PCR assay. RNA was extracted from all samples and reverse transcribed into cDNA, which served as template for TCR sequencing. SuperScript III was used to make first-strand cDNA, primed with a 2:1 mix of oligo-dT and random hexamers. Amplification bias was assessed with a synthetic immune receptor repertoire, and residual bias was removed computationally. Concerning the study's data processing: Raw reads were preprocessed to remove errors, and CDR3 was defined according to IMGT conventions as the region from the conserved cysteine to phenylalanine. Clonality was computed by normalizing Shannon entropy by log2 of the number of productive unique TCRs and subtracting the result from 1. Whether each scalp clone was CD4 or CD8 was inferred by checking scalp TCRbeta sequences against the CD4 and CD8 repertoires from sorted blood. Sourced from immuneACCESS, this table was stored by TCRdb with only in-frame sequences that have V and J called. A share of the clones is absent; for the studies checked, an unresolved V gene accounts for under half, and the remainder has no known explanation. The D gene and trimming were derived from the DNA, and the V and J assignments and clone size from that table. In this sample the table shows over 100,000 clones, about 59% of which occur a single time. Of the sample, more than 10% falls within the top ten clones.

The clonotype comes from a human donor with alopecia areata. The input for sequencing was CD8+ T cells sorted from blood, taken at week 24, from a patient treated with tofacitinib.

The CDR3 has the sequence CASSQSPGEGIYEQYF. Read as DNA, the sequence is TGCGCCAGCAGCCAGTCCCCCGGAGAGGGAATCTACGAGCAGTACTTC. Recombination joined TRBV4-3 with TRBJ2-7; the D region possibly corresponds to TRBD2 (5 bases align). The CDR3, from cysteine to phenylalanine, totals 16 residues. The retained sequence is limited to the CDR3, 48 bases, with the frame set at the first base. V and J are truncated by 3 bases and 3 bases respectively, leaving an intervening sequence of 18 bases. CDR1 and CDR2, per the germline V gene, are LGHNA and YSLEER.